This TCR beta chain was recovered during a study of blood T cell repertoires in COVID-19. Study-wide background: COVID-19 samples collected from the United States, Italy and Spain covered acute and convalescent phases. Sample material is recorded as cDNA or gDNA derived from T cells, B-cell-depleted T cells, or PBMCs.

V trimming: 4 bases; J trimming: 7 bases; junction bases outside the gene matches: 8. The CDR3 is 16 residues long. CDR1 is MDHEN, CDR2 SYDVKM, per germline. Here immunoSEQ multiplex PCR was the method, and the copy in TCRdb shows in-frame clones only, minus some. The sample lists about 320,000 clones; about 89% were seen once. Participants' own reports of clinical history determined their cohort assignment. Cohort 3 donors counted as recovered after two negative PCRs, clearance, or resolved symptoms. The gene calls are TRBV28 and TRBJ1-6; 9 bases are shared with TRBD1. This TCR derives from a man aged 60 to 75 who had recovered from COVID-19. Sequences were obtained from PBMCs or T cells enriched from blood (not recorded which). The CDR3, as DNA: TGTGCCAGCAGTTACCCCCGACAGGGGGACAATTCACCCCTCCACTTT. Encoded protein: CASSYPRQGDNSPLHF.